Here is one T cell receptor beta chain with its context. Its specificity is not known. This specimen belongs to a study of T cells in localized non-small cell lung cancer. Germline CDR1 MNHEY, CDR2 SMNVEV (reference sequence). The CDR3 runs 13 residues. V gave up 3 bases and J gave up 4 bases, with 9 bases separating them. Findings and caveats of the study: Median detection of top 100 tumor clones in adjacent lung was about 60 clones. Uninvolved nearby lung showed the greatest T cell clonality, exceeding that found in tumor.

The data were produced by immunoSEQ multiplex PCR, yet TCRdb's version contains in-frame clones alone and is incomplete. The sample records just over 20,000 clones, more than 70% being singletons. The chain is built from TRBV27 and TRBJ1-2; D call uncertain. The sequences come from PBMCs, collected before any cancer treatment. The sequence came from a woman aged 40-75 years with stage II squamous cell lung carcinoma. This CDR3 is CASSLGRSYGYTF. In DNA, the CDR3 is TGTGCCAGCAGTTTGGGCAGGAGCTATGGCTACACCTTC.